These T cell receptor beta chains were read from a single sample in a study of blood T cell repertoires in COVID-19. This table comes from immunoSEQ multiplex PCR, and its TCRdb copy is limited to in-frame clones, with some not included. The top ten clones hold 6.9% of a sample with about 190,000 clones, 80% of them seen once. Sample: peripheral blood. The receptors derive from a man in his fifties or sixties with acute or convalescent COVID-19. The CDR3 runs from the conserved cysteine through the conserved F or W.

v_call cdr3_aa
TRBV9 CASSVGPDRDTDTQYF
TRBV5-5 CASSLQGVNEQYF
TRBV5-1 CASSLGRGRIYNEQFF
TRBV5-1 CASSLGTGVSEFYGYTF
TRBV7-2 CASSLRGLINEQFF
TRBV5-1 CASSLDPERGLYYGYTF
TRBV5-1 CASSSFLQGNTEAFF
TRBV27 CASSPRTGGEANYGYTF
TRBV6-2/TRBV6-3 CASSSTPLPGYPNQPQHF
TRBV13 CASSPRLAASYEQYF
TRBV6-2/TRBV6-3 CASSSGLAGGRRTDTQYF
TRBV5-5 CASSFTGMSREKLFF
TRBV6-5 CASSIDSFSGNTIYF
TRBV6-4 CASSDAQGARDTQYF
TRBV9 CASSDPYSAANTGELFF
TRBV7-2 CASSSVTGLSEQYF
TRBV4-3 CASSQEVTGGPYEQYF
TRBV5-1 CASSIRSTVNTEAFF
TRBV3-1/TRBV3-2 CASSQDAVGNQPQHF
TRBV30 CAFSSGRPYEQYF
TRBV28 CASSFTGGHQPQHF
TRBV6-5 CASSFSLRDEQYF
TRBV30 CAWTGTGGNYGYTF
TRBV24-1 CATSDFRRIDGQYF
TRBV24-1 CATSDDRVGKLFF
TRBV4-2 CASSPGTSGGLVAQETQYF
TRBV6-5 CASNRDRAGTGYTF
TRBV7-8 CASSPQTEPRNTIYF
TRBV3-1/TRBV3-2 CASSLHGTGGNEQYF
TRBV6-5 CASIIRNTEAFF
TRBV5-6 CASSLKLRSSYNEQFF
TRBV19 CASSMERGAHLQFF
TRBV2 CASSDDSGEQFF
TRBV2 CASTKDRGGTEAFF
TRBV6-2/TRBV6-3 CASSPREGVRNEQFF
TRBV29-1 CSVIWTDPNQPQHF
TRBV19 CASSPGVGYNQPQHF
TRBV2 CASTRGQSYTF
TRBV12-5 CASGPRTSTYEQYF
TRBV11-2 CASSFGTGTGGTEAFF
TRBV9 CASSIRRTSPPDTQYF
TRBV2 CASKGLAGVADTQYF
TRBV6-4 CASSEQGGETQYF
TRBV2 CASVQDEQYF
TRBV9 CASSVEGGRNTEAFF
TRBV6-4 CASSDGASGSNEQFF
TRBV28 CASSSGQGSYQPQHF
TRBV30 CAWSKGVAGEQYF
TRBV3-1/TRBV3-2 CASSQVGRGQPQHF